This section outlines one T cell receptor beta chain sequence together with its context. Its antigen is still unknown. The listed sequencing device is Illumina HiSeq 2000. 5'RACE template switching, by which a universal primer site and unique molecular identifiers were added, was used to make TCR beta cDNA libraries. Synthesis of cDNA was primed from the TCR beta constant segment and was followed by two consecutive PCR amplification steps. The source study handled its data this way. Reads were demultiplexed and grouped by UMI with MIGEC, and clonotypes were assembled and quantified with MiTCR. To remove erroneous sequences, TCR cDNA sequences were retained only when supported by two or more reads. The tcR package was used for downstream repertoire analysis, with clonotypes matched between fractions based on CDR3 nucleotide sequence plus V segment. Antigen specificity was annotated against VDJdb with VDJmatch, allowing one amino acid substitution in CDR3. Reads reprocessed by TCRdb are summarized as one entry per CDR3 protein sequence, and DNA is absent. Clone size and V and J calls follow TCRdb, not the original study. The sample's own table lists 450,000 to 600,000 distinct CDR3 sequences. Jointly, the top ten make up under 4.5% of the sample.

HCMV-specific IgG was detected in serum with a commercial ELISA kit to determine HCMV serostatus. Ficoll density gradient centrifugation was used to isolate peripheral blood mononuclear cells from blood. This record comes from a study of T cells expressing NK-cell markers (TCRdb year 2020). Broadly, across the study: Seven or eight donors provided sorted CD3+CD56+NKG2C+, CD3+CD56+NKG2C- and CD3+CD56-NKG2C+ T-cell subsets, whose TCR beta-chain repertoires were profiled. Of the eight sequenced donors, seven were found to be HCMV-seropositive and one was found to be HCMV-seronegative. Randomly selected healthy volunteers, three men and five women, were used as the eight sequenced donors. Libraries were sequenced as 2 x 150 bp reads on Illumina HiSeq 2000/2500, MiSeq or NextSeq. General findings and caveats noted by the study authors: Those dominant clonotypes were again the most abundant among CD3+CD56-NKG2C+ cells in a handful of donors, at roughly 25-60.1%. Whether the expanded NKG2C-expressing T cell clones were specific for HCMV antigens was left unclear. For several donors, the dominant CD3+CD56+NKG2C+ clonotypes were among the top 10 CD8+ clonotypes and accounted for roughly 1.0-8% of CD8+ T cells.

There are 14 amino acids in the CDR3, from cysteine to phenylalanine inclusive. DNA is not on record. The germline V gene encodes CDR1 DFQATT and CDR2 SNEGSKA (reference sequence). Sequences were obtained from blood T cells: a sorted CD56 or NKG2C T cell subset, CD4+ or CD8+ T cells, or bulk PBMC T cells (not recorded which). Here the chain combines TRBV20-1 and TRBJ2-1. The sequence derives from a man aged 18 to 35 in good health. Donor details come from another sample of the same person, matched by shared clones. The CDR3 region has the sequence CSAEEVTSYNEQFF.